This TCR beta chain was captured in a study of T cells in Graves' hyperthyroidism and ophthalmopathy. Hyperthyroidism of Graves' type that showed no ophthalmopathy progression within 18 months was stable. Amplified regions were TCR beta CDR3 sequences from RNA transcripts. TCR CDR3 underwent first-round RT-PCR with the HTBI primer set. TCRdb processed the multiplex PCR reads anew with MiXCR; each CDR3 protein has one entry. The table lists about 350,000 distinct CDR3 sequences, approximately 15% of them singletons, with around 23% in the top ten. This clonotype has only a few counts. Its antigen is currently unknown. Per germline, CDR1 MNHNS and CDR2 SASEGT. The length of the CDR3 is 14 residues. V was pared by 11 bases and J by 0 bases, with 11 bases between. Whole-study findings and limits: Progression to ophthalmopathy was predicted a median of roughly 6.5 months early. The majority of expanded thyroid clonotypes above 0.001 also appeared in blood.

This chain links TRBV6-1 with TRBJ1-6; D is perhaps TRBD1 (5 bases). The sequence was collected from a woman aged 30 to 39 with Graves' hyperthyroidism. The specimen was blood. For the CDR3, the DNA is TGTGCCGGAGGGGAGAGCTCCTATAATTCACCCCTCCACTTT. Its translation is CAGGESSYNSPLHF.